This T cell receptor beta chain was identified during a study of CD4 T cells in relation to SARS-CoV-2 and coronaviruses (TCRdb year 2021). General notes on the study: In the ViraFEST assay, PBMCs were cultured with antigen for under 13 days, after which TCR beta CDR3s were sequenced to identify antigen-specific clonal expansions. An HIV-1 Nef peptide pool or a no-peptide culture served as the negative reference condition. HLA restriction was mapped for shared crossreactive spike epitopes using patient-derived lymphoblastoid cell lines. At the level of individual TCR clonotypes, the study measured memory CD4+ T cell crossreactivity between SARS-CoV-2 spike protein and common cold coronavirus spike proteins. The Adaptive Biotechnologies TCR-sequencing kit was used for samples from a few pre-COVID donors and for the naive versus memory experiments, whereas the other data were Illumina-based. Expansion assays from other donors in the study were sequenced with a different, Illumina-based TCR-beta assay.

The protocol used for the library was the immunoSEQ multiplex PCR assay. Under the source paper's analysis protocol: During preprocessing, nonproductive sequences were removed, as were CDR3s that did not start with C, did not end with F or W, or were shorter than 7 amino acids. Antigen-specific clonotypes were called with the MANAFEST web app, based on expansion relative to reference and other culture wells. A clone was considered positive if significant expansion relative to the reference culture was observed in 2 of 3 replicate wells at an FDR below 0.05. To be called positive, a clone also had to show significant expansion compared with every other tandem well and an odds ratio greater than 5. CDR3 homology was quantified as pairwise Levenshtein distance, calculated with the stringdist R package after three terminal residues were trimmed from each end. TCRdb re-hosts the immuneACCESS table, in-frame sequences only. Its copies lack some clones; in the studies checked, an unresolved V gene accounts for under half of them, and the cause for the rest is not known. V, J and clone size reflect that table, while D and trimming were determined from the DNA. This sample comprises around 29,000 clones, approximately 80% of them detected only once. The ten largest clones take up roughly 14% of the sample.

What the work shows at the level of the full study, not this receptor alone: Pre-pandemic and post-infection samples were not both contributed by any donor, so tracing of the source of pre-existing responses was limited. Small numbers of patients and of tested TCRs limited the study. Crossreactivity analysis was centred on spike protein, so crossreactivity against other viral proteins was not assessed. Compared with monoreactive clones, crossreactive clones had significantly weaker SARS-CoV-2-driven expansion, a result consistent with antigenic imprinting. About 65% of donors had memory CD4+ clonotypes that crossrecognized SARS-CoV-2 and at least one common cold coronavirus spike.

As concerns this clone: Its binding antigen is unknown. No clone much larger than this one lies a single base away; base qualities are absent.

CD4+ T cells from unexposed donors were collected before the COVID-19 pandemic (2011-2018). After roughly 11 days of culture, CD4+ T cells were isolated with the EasySep CD4+ T cell isolation kit. As far as cell numbers permitted, CD4+ T cells from unexposed donors were tested for reactivity against SARS-CoV-2 S and N as well as four spike pools from common cold coronaviruses. Each well received two million PBMCs, cultured in IMDM supplemented with about 4.5% human AB serum and 9.5 to 10 IU/ml IL-2. Half of the culture medium was replaced with fresh IL-2-containing medium on days 3 and 7. In general, every peptide culture condition was set up in three replicate wells. The leukapheresis product used for the unexposed donors was purchased from a commercial source. Ficoll-Paque PLUS gradient centrifugation was used to isolate PBMCs from leukapheresis product or whole blood. The PBMCs went either fresh into the expansion assay or into cryopreservation at -140 degrees C. The QIAamp Micro DNA Kit was used to extract genomic DNA from the CD4+ T cells.

The sequenced material came from CD4+ T cells from PBMCs, cultured in vitro. This clonotype was obtained from a human donor in good health.

The DNA is TGTGCCAGCAGCCAAGATAGGGGGACTGAAGCTTTCTTT. This is translated as CASSQDRGTEAFF. The V gene is TRBV3-1 (or the pseudogene TRBV3-2) and the J gene is TRBJ1-1; 6 matching bases give a weak D call of TRBD1. The germline V gene (reference sequence) yields LGHDT for CDR1 and YNNKEL for CDR2. Relative to germline, V is 0 bases shorter and J is 5 bases shorter, with 7 bases between their ends. The CDR3 sequence holds 13 residues, the cysteine and phenylalanine included. Only the CDR3 portion is preserved as DNA: 39 bases, with reading frame beginning at the first base.